This TCR beta chain was sequenced in a study of T cells in tumors after PD-1 blockade. Background on the study: Either cemiplimab 350 mg every 2 weeks or pembrolizumab 200 mg every 3 weeks was given.

Libraries were prepared by immunoSEQ multiplex PCR; TCRdb keeps only in-frame clonotypes and omits some of them. The sample has 45,000 or so clones; approximately 79% are singletons. This CDR3 comprises 19 residues. The V gene end was trimmed by 5 bases and the J gene end by 0 bases; junction bases not matched to a gene: 15. The germline V gene has CDR1 ENHRY and CDR2 SYGVKD. This clonotype originated in a human donor with advanced basal cell or squamous cell carcinoma (not recorded which). Sequencing used PBMCs, obtained before anti-PD-1 therapy. The rearrangement uses TRBV10-3 and TRBJ2-7; 11 bases fit TRBD1. This chain's CDR3 is CAISTSAGQGALSSYEQYF. In nucleotides, the CDR3 is TGTGCCATCAGTACCTCCGCCGGACAGGGGGCATTAAGCTCCTACGAGCAGTACTTC.